This T cell receptor (beta chain) is drawn from a study of blood T cell repertoires in COVID-19. Study summary: COVID-19 samples, acute and convalescent, were from the United States, Italy and Spain.

From germline, CDR1 is SEHNR and CDR2 FQNEAQ (reference sequence). Unmatched junction bases numbered 4, after V lost 2 bases and J lost 0 bases. This CDR3 has 17 residues. The protocol was immunoSEQ multiplex PCR, while the TCRdb copy is restricted to in-frame clones and leaves out a portion. The table shows approximately 280,000 clones, with roughly 89% occurring only once. The chain is built from TRBV7-9 and TRBJ2-2; 9 bases line up with TRBD2. Specimen: PBMCs or T cells enriched from blood (not recorded which). The clonotype comes from a woman between 55 and 75 years old who had recovered from COVID-19. The CDR3 bases are TGTGCCAGCAGCTTAAGGTCTAGCGGGACGAACACCGGGGAGCTGTTTTTT. Encoded protein: CASSLRSSGTNTGELFF.